This T cell receptor beta chain is drawn from a study of early T cells in non-severe SARS-CoV-2 infection. TCRdb analysed the 5' RACE reads with MiXCR anew, one entry per CDR3 protein. Of 30,000 to 45,000 distinct CDR3 sequences listed, nearly 10% are singletons. This clonotype was recorded a few times. The sample taken for sequencing was whole blood. This sequence was found in an adult who was a healthcare worker with PCR-confirmed SARS-CoV-2 infection or an uninfected control (not recorded which).

CDR3 loop: CSVDIGGVTGELFF. In nucleotides, the CDR3 is TGCAGCGTTGATATTGGTGGGGTAACCGGGGAGCTGTTTTTT. The gene calls are TRBV29-1 and TRBJ2-2; D is uncertain. Germline V gives CDR1 SQVTM, CDR2 ANQGSEA. V lost 3 bases to trimming and J lost 5 bases, with 13 bases between them. The CDR3 consists of 14 residues.